This T cell receptor (beta chain) was captured in a study of blood T cell repertoires in COVID-19. The wider study: Donors in the United States, Italy and Spain gave samples during acute or convalescent COVID-19.

TCRdb keeps only in-frame clones here, not all; method: immunoSEQ multiplex PCR. Among 150,000 to 200,000 clones listed, over 70% were seen once. Germline-derived CDR1 and CDR2 are LGHNT and FRNRAP. Losses at the gene ends were 0 bases for V and 4 bases for J; bases not matched to a gene: 13. This CDR3 has 19 residues. Sequences were obtained from peripheral blood. This receptor was identified in a woman of 80 years or more with active or convalescent COVID-19. This chain connects TRBV12-5 to TRBJ1-4; TRBD1 matches 8 bases. The CDR3 nucleotides are TGTGCTAGTGGTTTGGTACGAGATAAATGGACAGGGCGTAATGAAAAACTGTTTTTT. Its translation is CASGLVRDKWTGRNEKLFF. Drawing the rest from reference TRBV12-5 and TRBJ1-4, the complete variable domain is DARVTQTPRHKVTEMGQEVTMRCQPILGHNTVFWYRQTMMQGLELLAYFRNRAPLDDSGMPKDRFSAEMPDATLATLKIQPSEPRDSAVYFCASGLVRDKWTGRNEKLFFGSGTQLSVL.